Shown below are 9 T cell receptor beta chains from a single sample sequenced in a study of blood T cells in healthy people across ages. With a J-beta primer mix and a sample-barcoded 5' primer, a second PCR ran 7 to 11 cycles. TCRdb reprocessed the 5' RACE reads with MiXCR, giving one entry per CDR3 protein. The sample holds approximately 1.5 million distinct CDR3 sequences; almost 35% are singletons and the top ten take approximately 10%. Specimen: blood. The receptor source for this set is a woman aged 30 to 39 in good health.

This clonotype was seen only a few times. This sequence joins TRBV4-1 and TRBJ2-1; TRBD1 might be the D (5 bases). The V end was cut by 0 bases, the J end by 4 bases, with 19 bases between. The germline CDR1 and CDR2 sequences are MGHRA and YSYEKL. This CDR3 has 18 residues. The CDR3 DNA follows: TGCGCCAGCAGCCAAGAAGGGTTCCAGGACATATCATACAATGAGCAGTTCTTC. Residues: CASSQEGFQDISYNEQFF.

V is TRBV18 and J is TRBJ1-5, with no clear D. This CDR3 spans 14 amino acids. Germline loops: CDR1 KGHSH, CDR2 LQKENI. V was pared by 3 bases and J by 6 bases, with 12 bases between. The CDR3 DNA follows: TGTGCCAGCTCACCGACTGTGGGAAGTCAGCCCCAGCATTTT. It codes for CASSPTVGSQPQHF. The entire variable domain, with the rest obtained from reference TRBV18 and TRBJ1-5, is as follows: NAGVMQNPRHLVRRRGQEARLRCSPMKGHSHVYWYRQLPEEGLKFMVYLQKENIIDESGMPKERFSAEFPKEGPSILRIQQVVRGDSAAYFCASSPTVGSQPQHFGDGTRLSIL.

The chain couples TRBV12-3 or TRBV12-4 to TRBJ2-3; D gene uncertain. V lost 4 bases and J lost 5, with 13 bases in between. The CDR3 runs to 14 residues. As DNA, the CDR3 is TGTGCCAGCAGTTCTGGACGACCCCAAGATACGCAGTATTTT. Translating it yields CASSSGRPQDTQYF.

The chain carries TRBV5-1 and TRBJ2-2; TRBD2 might be the D (6 bases). V was clipped by 0 bases and J by 3 bases, with 18 bases between them. From germline, CDR1 is SGHRS and CDR2 YFSETQ. The CDR3 runs to 18 residues. This CDR3 is CASSLAPNWRGHTGELFF. CDR3 in DNA: TGCGCCAGCAGCTTGGCGCCCAATTGGCGGGGACACACCGGGGAGCTGTTTTTT.

This rearrangement joins TRBV20-1 to TRBJ1-1, with unresolved D. V gave up 5 bases and J gave up 3 bases, with 16 bases separating them. The CDR3 spans 14 residues. CDR1 is DFQATT, CDR2 SNEGSKA, per germline (reference sequence). As DNA, the CDR3 is TGCAGTGCTTACCGAGACCCAGGTCACACTGAAGCTTTCTTT. Translating it yields CSAYRDPGHTEAFF.

This clonotype was counted a few times. This rearrangement joins TRBV15 to TRBJ2-7, with 7 bases identical to TRBD2. CDR3 size: 15 residues. V was pared by 0 bases and J by 2 bases, with 4 bases of the junction left unmatched. Germline-derived CDR1 and CDR2 are LNHNV and YYDKDF (reference sequence). CDR3 amino acids: CATSRDSGGTYEQYF. The CDR3 region has the DNA TGTGCCACCAGCAGAGATTCGGGAGGTACCTACGAGCAGTACTTC.

Comments on this clonotype: An end of the junction differs from the germline gene, which may be a read error. V gene TRBV30 combines with J gene TRBJ1-2; no clear D. CDR3 length: 12 amino acids. The germline gives CDR1 GTSNPN, CDR2 SVGIG (reference sequence). The CDR3 loop is CTWSVATYGYTF. CDR3 coding DNA: TGTACCTGGAGTGTAGCAACCTATGGCTACACCTTC.

The V gene is TRBV29-1, the J gene TRBJ1-4, with D perhaps TRBD1 (5 bases). The CDR3 loop spans 14 amino acids. The germline gives CDR1 SQVTM, CDR2 ANQGSEA. V was pared by 4 bases and J by 7 bases, with 16 bases between. CDR3 residues: CSVAPAGRPEKLFF. For the CDR3, the DNA is TGCAGCGTTGCACCCGCAGGGCGTCCTGAAAAACTGTTTTTT.

The CDR3 DNA reads as TGTGCCAGCAGCGCGGGACTAGCGGGACGCTACGAGCAGTACTTC. This translates into CASSAGLAGRYEQYF. This chain connects TRBV7-9 to TRBJ2-7; 13 bases are a match to TRBD2. CDR3 length: 15 residues. Germline V CDR1 and CDR2: SEHNR, FQNEAQ (reference sequence). V lost 5 bases to trimming and J lost 3 bases; unmatched junction nucleotides: 4.